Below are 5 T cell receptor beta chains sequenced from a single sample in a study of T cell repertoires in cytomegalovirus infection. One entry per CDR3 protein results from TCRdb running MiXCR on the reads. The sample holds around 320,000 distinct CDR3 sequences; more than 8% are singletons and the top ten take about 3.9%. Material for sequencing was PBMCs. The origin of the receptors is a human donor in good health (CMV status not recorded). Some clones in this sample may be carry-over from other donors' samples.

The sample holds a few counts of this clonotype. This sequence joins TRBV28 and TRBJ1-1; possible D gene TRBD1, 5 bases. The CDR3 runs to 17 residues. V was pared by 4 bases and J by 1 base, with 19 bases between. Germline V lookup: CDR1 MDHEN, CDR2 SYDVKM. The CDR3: CASSSSGTPSGNTEAFF. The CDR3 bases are TGTGCCAGCAGTTCCTCCGGGACCCCTTCAGGGAACACTGAAGCTTTCTTT.

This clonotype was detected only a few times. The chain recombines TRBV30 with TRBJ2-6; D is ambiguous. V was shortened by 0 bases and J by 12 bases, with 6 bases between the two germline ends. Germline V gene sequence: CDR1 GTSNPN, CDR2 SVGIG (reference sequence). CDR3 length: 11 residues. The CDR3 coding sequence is TGTGCCTGGAGTGTACTTGGCGTCCTGACTTTC. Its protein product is CAWSVLGVLTF.

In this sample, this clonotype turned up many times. In DNA form, the CDR3 reads TGTGCCAGCAGCTTAGTTATGGGACTAGCGTTCAACGAGCAGTTCTTC. Translated: CASSLVMGLAFNEQFF. The rearrangement joins TRBV7-8 to TRBJ2-1; TRBD2 aligns across 10 bases. The CDR3 contains 16 residues. Unmatched junction bases numbered 10, after V lost 1 base and J lost 10 bases. Germline V gene data show CDR1 as SGHVS and CDR2 as FQNEAQ.

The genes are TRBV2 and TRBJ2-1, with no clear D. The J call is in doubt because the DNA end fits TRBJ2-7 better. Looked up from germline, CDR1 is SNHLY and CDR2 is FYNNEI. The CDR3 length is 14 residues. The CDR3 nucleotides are TGTGCCAGCCGTCGAGTGGGCTCCTACAATGAGCAGTACTTC. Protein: CASRRVGSYNEQYF.

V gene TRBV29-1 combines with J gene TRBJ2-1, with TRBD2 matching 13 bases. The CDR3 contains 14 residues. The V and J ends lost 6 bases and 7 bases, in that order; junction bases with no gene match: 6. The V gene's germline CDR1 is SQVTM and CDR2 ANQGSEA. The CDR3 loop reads CSVVLAGGPNEQFF. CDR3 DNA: TGCAGCGTCGTACTAGCGGGGGGGCCGAATGAGCAGTTCTTC.